This TCR beta chain comes out of a study of CD8+ T cells in alopecia areata. About the study: Administration of oral tofacitinib to treated patients was at 5 to 10 mg twice daily. Study observations and caveats: In lesional scalp, particularly from alopecia totalis/universalis, clonality was higher than in normal scalp.

Treatment reported: oral pan-JAK inhibitor, 5-10 mg twice daily. This clone was observed a handful of times. Its antigen is unknown. In germline, CDR1 is MGHRA, CDR2 YSYEKL. The trim removed 1 base at V and 3 bases at J, leaving 3 bases unmatched. This CDR3 has 15 residues. Extracted RNA was reverse transcribed into cDNA, the sequencing template. The protocol was immunoSEQ multiplex PCR, while the TCRdb copy is restricted to in-frame clones and leaves out a portion. The sample yields some 200,000 clones, 50% to 60% seen once. The source material was CD4+ T cells sorted from blood, sampled at week 4, from a patient treated with tofacitinib. The rearrangement links TRBV4-1 to TRBJ2-7; 10 bases agree with TRBD1. The TCR comes from a human donor with alopecia areata. The CDR3 is CASSQAGQGGYEQYF. The CDR3 bases are TGCGCCAGCAGCCAAGCCGGACAGGGGGGCTACGAGCAGTACTTC.